This TCR beta chain was identified during a study of metastatic and nonmetastatic thyroid tumors. The overall study: Repertoires from blood and tumor or nodule tissue of malignant and benign thyroid patients were compared. Study findings and constraints: Malignant tumors reportedly showed significantly higher TCR beta diversity than benign nodules in both blood and tumor.

TCRdb reanalyzed the PCR reads via MiXCR. The sample records about 82,000 clones, under 15% being singletons. The germline V gene encodes CDR1 DFQATT and CDR2 SNEGSKA (reference sequence). With 0 bases removed from V and 1 base from J, the gap between germline ends came to 21 bases. The length of the CDR3 is 18 residues. This clone was seen repeatedly, ten times or more. Its antigen is not known. All patients were treatment-naive before thyroid surgery. The rearrangement joins TRBV20-1 to TRBJ1-1; D gene uncertain. Sequenced material: tumor tissue. The TCR comes from a female donor with papillary thyroid cancer or a benign thyroid nodule (not recorded which). Some clones in this sample may be carry-over from other donors' samples. CDR3 sequence (DNA): TGCAGTGCTAGAGAGGCAGGTCATCCCTTGGCTTGGAACACTGAAGCTTTCTTT. Its translation: CSAREAGHPLAWNTEAFF.